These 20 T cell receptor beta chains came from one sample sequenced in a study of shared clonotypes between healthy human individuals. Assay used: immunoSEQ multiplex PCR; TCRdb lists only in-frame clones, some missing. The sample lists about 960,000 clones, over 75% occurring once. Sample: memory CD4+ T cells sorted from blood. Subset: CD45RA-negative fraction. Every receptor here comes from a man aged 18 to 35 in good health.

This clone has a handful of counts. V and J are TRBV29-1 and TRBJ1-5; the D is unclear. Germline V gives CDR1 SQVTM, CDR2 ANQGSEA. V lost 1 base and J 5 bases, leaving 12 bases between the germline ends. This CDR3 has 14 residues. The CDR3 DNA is TGCAGCGTTGAAGTTGCCCCTGGGGATCAGCCCCAGCATTTT. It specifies CSVEVAPGDQPQHF.

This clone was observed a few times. Here the CDR3 reads CAWSVRDPAFF. The CDR3 DNA reads as TGTGCCTGGAGTGTACGAGATCCGGCTTTCTTT. The chain joins TRBV30 to TRBJ1-1; D is ambiguous. Trimming took off 0 bases at V and 11 bases at J, with 10 bases between the two ends. CDR3 length equals 11 residues. Per the germline V gene, CDR1 is GTSNPN and CDR2 is SVGIG (reference sequence).

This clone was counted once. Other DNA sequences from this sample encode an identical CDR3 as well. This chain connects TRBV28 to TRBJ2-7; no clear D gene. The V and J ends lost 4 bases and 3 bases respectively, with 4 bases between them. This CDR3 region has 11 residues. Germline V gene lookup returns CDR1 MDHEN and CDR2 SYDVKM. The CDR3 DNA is TGTGCCAGCAGTTCGAGCTACGAGCAGTACTTC. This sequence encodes CASSSSYEQYF.

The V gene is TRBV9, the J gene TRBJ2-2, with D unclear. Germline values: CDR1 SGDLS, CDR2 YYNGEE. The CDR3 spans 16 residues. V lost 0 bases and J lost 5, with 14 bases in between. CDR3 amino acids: CASSVVPLRETGELFF. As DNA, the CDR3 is TGTGCCAGCAGCGTAGTCCCTCTCCGAGAGACCGGGGAGCTGTTTTTT.

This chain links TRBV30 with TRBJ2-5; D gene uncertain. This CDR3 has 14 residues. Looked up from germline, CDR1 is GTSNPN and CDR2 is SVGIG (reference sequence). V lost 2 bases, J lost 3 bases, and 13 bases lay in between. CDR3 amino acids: CAWSNGVRKETQYF. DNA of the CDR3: TGTGCCTGGAGTAATGGCGTACGCAAAGAGACCCAGTACTTC.

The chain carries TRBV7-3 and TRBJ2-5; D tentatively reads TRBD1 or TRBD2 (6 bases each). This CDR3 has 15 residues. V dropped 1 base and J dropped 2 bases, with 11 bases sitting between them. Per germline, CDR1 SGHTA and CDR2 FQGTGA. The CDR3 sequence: CASSLIRGQQETQYF. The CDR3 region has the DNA TGTGCCAGCAGCTTAATCCGGGGGCAGCAAGAGACCCAGTACTTC. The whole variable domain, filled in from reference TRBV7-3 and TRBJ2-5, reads GAGVSQTPSNKVTEKGKYVELRCDPISGHTALYWYRQSLGQGPEFLIYFQGTGAADDSGLPNDRFFAVRPEGSVSTLKIQRTERGDSAVYLCASSLIRGQQETQYFGPGTRLLVL.

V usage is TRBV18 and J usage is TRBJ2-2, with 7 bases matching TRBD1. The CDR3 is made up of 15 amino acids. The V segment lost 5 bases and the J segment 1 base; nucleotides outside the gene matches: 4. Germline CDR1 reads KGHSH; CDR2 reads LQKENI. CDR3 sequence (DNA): TGTGCCAGCTCAGAGGGGGCGATGAACACCGGGGAGCTGTTTTTT. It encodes CASSEGAMNTGELFF.

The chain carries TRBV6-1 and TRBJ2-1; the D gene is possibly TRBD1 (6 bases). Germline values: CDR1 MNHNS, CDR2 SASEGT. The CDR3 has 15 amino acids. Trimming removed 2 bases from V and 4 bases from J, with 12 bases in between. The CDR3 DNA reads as TGTGCCAGCAGTGAACTAGGGACAAGTTACAATGAGCAGTTCTTC. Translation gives CASSELGTSYNEQFF.

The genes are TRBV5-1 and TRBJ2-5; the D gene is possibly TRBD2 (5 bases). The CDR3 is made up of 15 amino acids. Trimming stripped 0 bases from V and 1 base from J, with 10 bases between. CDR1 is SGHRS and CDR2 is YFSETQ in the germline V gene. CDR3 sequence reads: CASSLVRVTQETQYF. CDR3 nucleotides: TGCGCCAGCAGCTTGGTGAGGGTTACCCAAGAGACCCAGTACTTC. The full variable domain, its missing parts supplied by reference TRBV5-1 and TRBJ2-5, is KAGVTQTPRYLIKTRGQQVTLSCSPISGHRSVSWYQQTPGQGLQFLFEYFSETQRNKGNFPGRFSGRQFSNSRSEMNVSTLELGDSALYLCASSLVRVTQETQYFGPGTRLLVL.

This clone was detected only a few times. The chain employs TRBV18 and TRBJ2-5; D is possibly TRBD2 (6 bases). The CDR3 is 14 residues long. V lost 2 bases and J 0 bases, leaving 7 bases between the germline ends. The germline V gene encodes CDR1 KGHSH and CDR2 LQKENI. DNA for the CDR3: TGTGCCAGCTCACCAGGACTAAACCAAGAGACCCAGTACTTC. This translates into CASSPGLNQETQYF.

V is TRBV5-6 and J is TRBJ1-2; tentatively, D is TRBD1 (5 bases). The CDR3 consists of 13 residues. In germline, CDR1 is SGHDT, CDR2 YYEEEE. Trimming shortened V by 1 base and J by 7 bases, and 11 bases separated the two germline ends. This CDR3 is CASSLLQGGGYTF. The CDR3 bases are TGTGCCAGCAGCTTGCTGCAGGGTGGTGGCTACACCTTC.

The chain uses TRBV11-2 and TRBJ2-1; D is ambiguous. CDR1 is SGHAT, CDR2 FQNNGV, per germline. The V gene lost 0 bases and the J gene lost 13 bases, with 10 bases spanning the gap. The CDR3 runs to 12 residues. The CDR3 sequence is CASSLDRVSQFF. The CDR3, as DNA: TGTGCCAGCAGCTTAGATCGGGTCAGTCAGTTCTTC.

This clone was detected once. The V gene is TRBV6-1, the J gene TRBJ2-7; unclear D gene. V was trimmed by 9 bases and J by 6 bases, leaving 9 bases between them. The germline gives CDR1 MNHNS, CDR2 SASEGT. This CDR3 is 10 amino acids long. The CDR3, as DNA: TGTGCCAGTGCACAAGTCGAGCAGTACTTC. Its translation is CASAQVEQYF.

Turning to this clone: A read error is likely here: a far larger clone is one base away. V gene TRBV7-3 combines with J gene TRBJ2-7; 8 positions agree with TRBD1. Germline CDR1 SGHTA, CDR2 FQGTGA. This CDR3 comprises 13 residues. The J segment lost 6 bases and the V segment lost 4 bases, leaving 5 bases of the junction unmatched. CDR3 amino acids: CASSSAGGGEQYF. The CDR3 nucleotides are TGTGCCAGCAGCTCGGCAGGGGGCGGCGAGCAGTACTTC. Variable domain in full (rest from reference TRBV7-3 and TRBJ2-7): GAGVSQTPSNKVTEKGKYVELRCDPISGHTALYWYRQSLGQGPEFLIYFQGTGAADDSGLPNDRFFAVRPEGSVSTLKIQRTERGDSAVYLCASSSAGGGEQYFGPGTRLTVT.

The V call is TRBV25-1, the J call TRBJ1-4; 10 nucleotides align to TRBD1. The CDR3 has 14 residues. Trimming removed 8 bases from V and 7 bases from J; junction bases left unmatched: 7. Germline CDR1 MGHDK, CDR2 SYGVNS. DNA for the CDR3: TGTGCCAGCGGGGTCGGACAGGGGGTTGAAAAACTGTTTTTT. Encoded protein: CASGVGQGVEKLFF.

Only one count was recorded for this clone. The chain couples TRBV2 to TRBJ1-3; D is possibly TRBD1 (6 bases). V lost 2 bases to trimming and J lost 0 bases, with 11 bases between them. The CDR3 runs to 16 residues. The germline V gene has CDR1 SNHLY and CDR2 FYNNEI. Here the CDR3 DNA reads TGTGCCAGCAGTGAAAAAGGGGGAAACTCTGGAAACACCATATATTTT. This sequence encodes CASSEKGGNSGNTIYF.

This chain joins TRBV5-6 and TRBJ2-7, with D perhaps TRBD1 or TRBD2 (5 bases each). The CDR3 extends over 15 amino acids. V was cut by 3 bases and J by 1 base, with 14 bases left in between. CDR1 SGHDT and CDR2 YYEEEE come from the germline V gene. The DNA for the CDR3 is TGTGCCAGCAGCTCTGCCGGGACCGTTTCCTACGAGCAGTACTTC. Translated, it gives CASSSAGTVSYEQYF.

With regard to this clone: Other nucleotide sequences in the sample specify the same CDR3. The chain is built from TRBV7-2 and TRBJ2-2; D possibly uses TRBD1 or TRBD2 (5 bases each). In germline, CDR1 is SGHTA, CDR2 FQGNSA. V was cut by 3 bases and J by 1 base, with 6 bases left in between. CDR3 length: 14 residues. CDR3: CASSLGRNTGELFF. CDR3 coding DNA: TGTGCCAGCAGCTTGGGACGGAACACCGGGGAGCTGTTTTTT.

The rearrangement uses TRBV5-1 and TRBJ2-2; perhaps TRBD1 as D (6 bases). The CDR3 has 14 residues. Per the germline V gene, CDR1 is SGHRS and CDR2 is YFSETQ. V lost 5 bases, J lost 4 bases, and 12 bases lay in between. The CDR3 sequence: CASRTGLGTGELFF. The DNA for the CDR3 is TGCGCCAGCAGAACAGGGCTGGGCACCGGGGAGCTGTTTTTT. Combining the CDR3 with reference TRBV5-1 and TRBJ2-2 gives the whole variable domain KAGVTQTPRYLIKTRGQQVTLSCSPISGHRSVSWYQQTPGQGLQFLFEYFSETQRNKGNFPGRFSGRQFSNSRSEMNVSTLELGDSALYLCASRTGLGTGELFFGEGSRLTVL.

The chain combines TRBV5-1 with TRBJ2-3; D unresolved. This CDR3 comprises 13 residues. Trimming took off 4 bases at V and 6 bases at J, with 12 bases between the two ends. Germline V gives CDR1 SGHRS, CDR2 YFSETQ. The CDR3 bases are TGCGCCAGCAGCCCCACTTCGAGGGATACGCAGTATTTT. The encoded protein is CASSPTSRDTQYF.